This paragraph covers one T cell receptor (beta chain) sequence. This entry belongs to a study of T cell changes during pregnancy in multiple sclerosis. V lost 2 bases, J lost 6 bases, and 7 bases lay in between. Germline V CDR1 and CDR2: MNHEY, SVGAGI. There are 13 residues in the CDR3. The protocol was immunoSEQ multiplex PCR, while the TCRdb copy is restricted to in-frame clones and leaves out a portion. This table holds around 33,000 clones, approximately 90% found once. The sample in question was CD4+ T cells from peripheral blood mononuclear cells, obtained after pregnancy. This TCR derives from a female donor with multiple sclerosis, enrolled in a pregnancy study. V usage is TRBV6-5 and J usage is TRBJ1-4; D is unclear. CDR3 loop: CASSYMADEKLFF. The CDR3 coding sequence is TGTGCCAGCAGTTACATGGCCGATGAAAAACTGTTTTTT.